The 19 T cell receptor beta chains below come from one sample, sequenced in a study of CXCR3-negative and CXCR3-positive naive CD8 T cells. General study findings and limits: CXCR3-positive naive cells had TRB CDR3s that were more hydrophobic than CXCR3-negative naive cells had.

5' RACE that incorporated UMI labels was used to prepare the TRB cDNA libraries. Using the 5' RACE reads, TCRdb records one entry per CDR3 protein without DNA. The sample features about 94,000 distinct CDR3 sequences, with approximately 0.5% in its top ten. No antigens are known for them. The specimen sequenced was naive CXCR3+ CD8+ T cells from blood. Described subset: CD45RO-CCR7+CD27+CD95- naive CD8+ T cells expressing CXCR3 (TNR3+). These receptors all stem from a human donor in good health. Some clones in this sample may be carry-over from other donors' samples.

The gene calls are TRBV9 and TRBJ2-1. Looked up from germline, CDR1 is SGDLS and CDR2 is YYNGEE. The CDR3 sequence is 12 residues long. CDR3 sequence: CASSVVGDEQFF.

CDR3 amino acids: CASSLGTGNYEQYF. This chain connects TRBV28 to TRBJ2-7; TCRdb calls TRBD1, which cannot be checked without DNA. This CDR3 has 14 amino acids. CDR1 and CDR2 (germline): MDHEN, SYDVKM.

The chain links TRBV29-1 to TRBJ2-7. CDR1 and CDR2 (germline): SQVTM, ANQGSEA. This CDR3 comprises 13 residues. The CDR3 sequence is CSVEGFGSYEQYF.

This chain connects TRBV7-3 to TRBJ2-1. The CDR3 totals 16 residues. Germline lookup yields CDR1 SGHTA and CDR2 FQGTGA. CDR3 sequence: CASSLLSVSQYNEQFF. Using reference TRBV7-3 and TRBJ2-1 for the parts outside the CDR3, the full variable domain is GAGVSQTPSNKVTEKGKYVELRCDPISGHTALYWYRQSLGQGPEFLIYFQGTGAADDSGLPNDRFFAVRPEGSVSTLKIQRTERGDSAVYLCASSLLSVSQYNEQFFGPGTRLTVL.

The chain has TRBV6-6 and TRBJ2-3; TCRdb's D call of TRBD2 is untestable without DNA. This CDR3 is 16 amino acids long. Germline V lookup: CDR1 MNHNY, CDR2 SVGAGI (reference sequence). CDR3 amino acids: CASSYSRAGGADTQYF.

The CDR3 is CASSLAGTGRGNTEAFF. The gene calls are TRBV7-9 and TRBJ1-1; there is no DNA to check the TCRdb D call of TRBD1. CDR1 and CDR2 from the germline V gene are SEHNR and FQNEAQ (reference sequence). The CDR3 has 17 amino acids.

The rearrangement joins TRBV11-3 to TRBJ2-2. There are 12 residues in the CDR3. The germline V gene encodes CDR1 SGHNT and CDR2 YENEEA. The CDR3 loop reads CASSPRTGELFF.

This sequence joins TRBV2 and TRBJ2-3; TCRdb lists TRBD2, though no DNA is available to test this call. This CDR3 contains 15 residues. The germline V gene has CDR1 SNHLY and CDR2 FYNNEI. This CDR3 is CANLEGDLPTDTQYF.

V is TRBV10-2 and J is TRBJ2-7; TCRdb gives TRBD2 as the D gene, but with no DNA this cannot be confirmed. Germline CDR1 and CDR2: WSHSY and SAAADI. The CDR3 loop spans 16 amino acids. The CDR3 sequence: CASSEDSGRFPYEQYF.

This rearrangement joins TRBV29-1 to TRBJ2-7; TCRdb's D call of TRBD2 is untestable without DNA. From germline, CDR1 is SQVTM and CDR2 ANQGSEA. The CDR3 consists of 15 residues. The CDR3 reads CSVELRATQEYEQYF.

V usage is TRBV7-2 and J usage is TRBJ2-2; TCRdb's assignment of TRBD2 cannot be checked, as there is no DNA. The germline V gene has CDR1 SGHTA and CDR2 FQGNSA. The CDR3 has 17 amino acids. The CDR3 spells CASSLVTMGVQTGELFF.

The chain links TRBV9 to TRBJ2-7; with no DNA, the TCRdb D assignment of TRBD1 cannot be verified. The V gene's germline CDR1 is SGDLS and CDR2 YYNGEE. The CDR3 extends over 15 amino acids. CDR3 in amino acids: CASSAGGGLSYEQYF.

The genes are TRBV2 and TRBJ2-7; TCRdb returns TRBD1, unconfirmable since there is no DNA. This CDR3 is built from 16 residues. Germline CDR1 and CDR2: SNHLY and FYNNEI. The CDR3 is CATRTGPNQPSYEQYF.

V usage is TRBV24-1 and J usage is TRBJ2-3; TCRdb outputs TRBD1, but without DNA this stays unchecked. Looked up from germline, CDR1 is KGHDR and CDR2 is SFDVKD. This CDR3 comprises 13 residues. The CDR3 sequence is CASEDSSTDTQYF.

The chain has TRBV7-8 and TRBJ2-7; as DNA is missing, the TRBD1 call by TCRdb cannot be tested. The CDR3 covers 15 residues. Per the germline V gene, CDR1 is SGHVS and CDR2 is FQNEAQ. Here the CDR3 reads CASSLVGTATYEQYF.

The chain combines TRBV14 with TRBJ2-3. Germline CDR1 reads SGHDN; CDR2 reads FVKESK. This CDR3 has 16 amino acids. CDR3 in amino acids: CASSEAETAYTDTQYF. Together with reference TRBV14 and TRBJ2-3, the CDR3 gives the full variable domain: EAGVTQFPSHSVIEKGQTVTLRCDPISGHDNLYWYRRVMGKEIKFLLHFVKESKQDESGMPNNRFLAERTGGTYSTLKVQPAELEDSGVYFCASSEAETAYTDTQYFGPGTRLTVL.

The chain combines TRBV29-1 with TRBJ1-2; there is no DNA to check the TCRdb D call of TRBD1. Germline loops: CDR1 SQVTM, CDR2 ANQGSEA. The CDR3 runs 13 residues. The CDR3: CSVDTRDRGGYTF.

The CDR3 spells CASSIPAGGDTGELFF. J is TRBJ2-2 and V is TRBV5-5; the D call from TCRdb, TRBD2, cannot be confirmed without DNA. CDR1 is SGHKS, CDR2 YYEKEE, per germline (reference sequence). This CDR3 contains 16 residues. Using reference TRBV5-5 and TRBJ2-2 for the parts outside the CDR3, the full variable domain is DAGVTQSPTHLIKTRGQQVTLRCSPISGHKSVSWYQQVLGQGPQFIFQYYEKEERGRGNFPDRFSARQFPNYSSELNVNALLLGDSALYLCASSIPAGGDTGELFFGEGSRLTVL.

The chain is built from TRBV5-6 and TRBJ2-2; TCRdb indicates TRBD2, and absent DNA this call remains unverified. The CDR3 totals 15 residues. The germline V gene encodes CDR1 SGHDT and CDR2 YYEEEE. CDR3 sequence: CASSPTSEDTGELFF. Full variable domain (outside the CDR3, taken from reference TRBV5-6 and TRBJ2-2): DAGVTQSPTHLIKTRGQQVTLRCSPKSGHDTVSWYQQALGQGPQFIFQYYEEEERQRGNFPDRFSGHQFPNYSSELNVNALLLGDSALYLCASSPTSEDTGELFFGEGSRLTVL.